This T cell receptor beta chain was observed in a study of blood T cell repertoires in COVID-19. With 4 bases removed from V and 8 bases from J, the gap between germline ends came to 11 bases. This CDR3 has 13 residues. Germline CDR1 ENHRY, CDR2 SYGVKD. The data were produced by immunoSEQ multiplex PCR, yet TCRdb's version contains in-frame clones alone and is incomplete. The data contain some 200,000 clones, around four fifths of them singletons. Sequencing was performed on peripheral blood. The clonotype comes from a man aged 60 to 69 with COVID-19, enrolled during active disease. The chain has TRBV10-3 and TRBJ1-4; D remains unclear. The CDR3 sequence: CAISGGRREKLFF. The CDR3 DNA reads TGTGCCATCAGTGGAGGGAGGCGGGAAAAACTGTTTTTT.